Listed here are 7 T cell receptor beta chains from one sample, sequenced in a study of shared T cell receptors in the human thymus. Profiled with immunoSEQ multiplex PCR; TCRdb holds only in-frame clones, not every one. The table lists roughly 700,000 clones, roughly 90% of them singletons. The same specimen was also included in a second study, on human thymus T cells.

Sequenced input: thymocytes. The receptor source for this set is a boy in the first two years of life with a congenital heart defect.

The gene calls are TRBV4-3 and TRBJ2-1; 7 bases map to TRBD1. Germline lookup yields CDR1 LGHNA and CDR2 YSLEER. Germline trimming cut 1 base from V and 1 base from J; bases unmatched to any gene: 4. This CDR3 has 16 amino acids. CDR3 in DNA: TGCGCCAGCAGCCAAGCAACGGGACAGTCCTACAATGAGCAGTTCTTC. It codes for CASSQATGQSYNEQFF.

V is TRBV2 and J is TRBJ2-2; 14 bases align to TRBD2. With V trimmed by 4 bases and J by 4 bases, 8 bases remained unmatched. The germline gives CDR1 SNHLY, CDR2 FYNNEI. The CDR3 length is 18 residues. The CDR3 DNA is TGTGCCAGCAGTGCAGGGACTAGCGGGAGAGATGGCACCGGGGAGCTGTTTTTT. This codes for CASSAGTSGRDGTGELFF.

The chain uses TRBV14 and TRBJ2-2; D is perhaps TRBD2 (5 bases). V gave up 3 bases and J gave up 4 bases, with 12 bases separating them. This CDR3 is 15 amino acids long. CDR1 is SGHDN, CDR2 FVKESK, per germline. CDR3 residues: CASSHLGAVTGELFF. In DNA, the CDR3 is TGTGCCAGCAGCCATCTGGGAGCGGTCACCGGGGAGCTGTTTTTT.

This chain connects TRBV6-5 to TRBJ2-7; 10 bases align to TRBD2. CDR3 length: 16 residues. Per germline, CDR1 MNHEY and CDR2 SVGAGI. V was clipped by 0 bases and J by 2 bases; unmatched bases: 4. The CDR3, as DNA: TGTGCCAGCAGTTACTCTCCTAGCGGGAGCCCCTACGAGCAGTACTTC. Encoded protein: CASSYSPSGSPYEQYF.

V is TRBV11-2 and J is TRBJ1-1; TRBD1 matches at 8 bases. This CDR3 is 16 amino acids long. V gave up 6 bases and J gave up 1 base; unmatched junction bases: 10. Germline V gene lookup returns CDR1 SGHAT and CDR2 FQNNGV. The DNA for the CDR3 is TGTGCCAGCAGGAAACGGGACAGGCACCAGAACACTGAAGCTTTCTTT. This encodes CASRKRDRHQNTEAFF.

This clone was found once. The chain links TRBV4-3 to TRBJ2-2; D possibly corresponds to TRBD2 (5 bases). There are 16 residues in the CDR3. V was trimmed by 0 bases and J by 0 bases, leaving 8 bases between them. In germline, CDR1 is LGHNA, CDR2 YSLEER. In DNA form, the CDR3 reads TGCGCCAGCAGCCAAGATGAGGGTTCGAACACCGGGGAGCTGTTTTTT. Translation: CASSQDEGSNTGELFF.

This chain uses TRBV4-3 with TRBJ1-1, with D possibly matching TRBD1 (6 bases). The CDR3 covers 14 residues. Germline loops: CDR1 LGHNA, CDR2 YSLEER. Trimming stripped 3 bases from V and 2 bases from J, with 10 bases between. This chain's CDR3 is CASSHEQGNTEAFF. The CDR3 DNA is TGCGCCAGCAGCCATGAACAGGGTAACACTGAAGCTTTCTTT.